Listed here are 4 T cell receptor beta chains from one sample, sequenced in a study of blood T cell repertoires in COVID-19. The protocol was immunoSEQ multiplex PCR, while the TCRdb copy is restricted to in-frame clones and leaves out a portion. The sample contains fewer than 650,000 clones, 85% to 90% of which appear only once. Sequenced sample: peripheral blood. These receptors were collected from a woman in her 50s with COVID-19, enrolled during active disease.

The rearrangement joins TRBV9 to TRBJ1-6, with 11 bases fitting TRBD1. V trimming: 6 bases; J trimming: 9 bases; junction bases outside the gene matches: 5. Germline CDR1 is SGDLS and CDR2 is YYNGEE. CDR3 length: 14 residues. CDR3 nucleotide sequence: TGTGCCAGCACGCTCGGGACAGGGGGTTCACCCCTCCACTTT. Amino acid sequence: CASTLGTGGSPLHF.

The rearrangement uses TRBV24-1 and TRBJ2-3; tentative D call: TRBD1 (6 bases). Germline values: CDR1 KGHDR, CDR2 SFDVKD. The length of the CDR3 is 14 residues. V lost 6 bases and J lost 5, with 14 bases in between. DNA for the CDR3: TGTGCCACCAGTTCCGTTGGGGGCCTAGATACGCAGTATTTT. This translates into CATSSVGGLDTQYF.

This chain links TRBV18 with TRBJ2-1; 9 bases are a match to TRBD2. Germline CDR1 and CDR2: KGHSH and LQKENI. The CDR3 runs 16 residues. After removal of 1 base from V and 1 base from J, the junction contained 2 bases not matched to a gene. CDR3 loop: CASSPRSGGSYNEQFF. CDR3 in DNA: TGTGCCAGCTCACCACGCAGCGGGGGGTCCTACAATGAGCAGTTCTTC.

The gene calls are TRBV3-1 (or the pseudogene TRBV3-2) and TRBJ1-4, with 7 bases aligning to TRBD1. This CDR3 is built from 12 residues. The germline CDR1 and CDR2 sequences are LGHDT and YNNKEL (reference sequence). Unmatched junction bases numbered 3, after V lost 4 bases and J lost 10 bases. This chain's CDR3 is CASSLTGPKLFF. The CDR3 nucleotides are TGTGCCAGCAGCCTGACAGGGCCAAAACTGTTTTTT.